Detailed here is one T cell receptor beta chain. Its antigen is undetermined. These data are taken from a study of T-cell reconstitution after alpha-beta-depleted transplantation in children. As it was prepared, the TCRbeta library received unique molecular identifiers. Each CDR3 protein gets one entry after TCRdb re-called the PCR reads with MiXCR. The sample shows more than 400,000 distinct CDR3 sequences, about an eighth of them seen only once. Germline V gene sequence: CDR1 SGHVS, CDR2 FQNEAQ. This CDR3 comprises 17 residues. Deletions cut 5 bases from V and 4 bases from J, with 20 bases between. Study outcomes and limitations: TCRbeta diversity was high at day 60 in some patients (a result of surviving recipient T cells and thymic progenitors). Several hundred expanded graft clones reportedly gave rise to the alpha-beta T cells present about two months after transplant. T-cell counts and diversity at one year following transplant were attributed mainly to newly produced T cells.

The chain is built from TRBV7-8 and TRBJ2-2, with TRBD2 as a possible D gene (5 bases). Sequences were derived from PBMCs, mostly from graft donor cells, sampled 180 days after TCRalphabeta/CD19-depleted stem cell transplant. This clonotype was sampled from a female patient aged 2-9 years who had a stem cell transplant for aplastic anemia, so the T cells may come from the graft donor. CDR3 nucleotides: TGTGCCAGCAGCCGTGGGGTATTGGGCGAGGGCACCGGGGAGCTGTTTTTT. Its protein product is CASSRGVLGEGTGELFF.